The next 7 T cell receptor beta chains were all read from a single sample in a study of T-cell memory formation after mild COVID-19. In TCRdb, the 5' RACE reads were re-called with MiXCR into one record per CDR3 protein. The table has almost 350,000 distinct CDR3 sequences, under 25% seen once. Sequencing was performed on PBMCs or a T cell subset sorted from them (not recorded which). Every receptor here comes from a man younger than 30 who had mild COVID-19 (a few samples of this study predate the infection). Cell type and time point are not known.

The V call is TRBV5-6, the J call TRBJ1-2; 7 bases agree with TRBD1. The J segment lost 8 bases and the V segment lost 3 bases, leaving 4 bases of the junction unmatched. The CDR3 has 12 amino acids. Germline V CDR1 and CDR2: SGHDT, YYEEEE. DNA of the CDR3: TGTGCCAGCAGCTCGACAGGGCCCGGCTACACCTTC. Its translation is CASSSTGPGYTF.

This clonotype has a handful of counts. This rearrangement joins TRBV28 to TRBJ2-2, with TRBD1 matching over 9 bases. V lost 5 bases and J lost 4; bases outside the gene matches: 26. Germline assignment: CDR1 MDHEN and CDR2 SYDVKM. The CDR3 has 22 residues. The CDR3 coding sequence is TGTGCCAGCAGTCCACTCGTCGGACAGGGGCCCGGGAGATCCCGGAGCACCGGGGAGCTGTTTTTT. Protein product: CASSPLVGQGPGRSRSTGELFF.

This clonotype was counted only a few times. CDR3 nucleotides: TGCAGTGCTAGAGTTCATGTGGGGGGTAGGCGGGAGACCCAGTACTTC. It yields the protein CSARVHVGGRRETQYF. V gene TRBV20-1 combines with J gene TRBJ2-5, with a possible D match to TRBD2 (6 bases). Trimming took off 1 base at V and 5 bases at J, with 20 bases between the two ends. This CDR3 comprises 16 residues. Germline V gives CDR1 DFQATT, CDR2 SNEGSKA (reference sequence).

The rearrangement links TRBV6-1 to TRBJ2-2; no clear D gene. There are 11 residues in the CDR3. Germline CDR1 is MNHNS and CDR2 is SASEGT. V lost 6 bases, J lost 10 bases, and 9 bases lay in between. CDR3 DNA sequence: TGTGCCAGCAGGTGGGCAGAGGAGCTGTTTTTT. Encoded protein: CASRWAEELFF.

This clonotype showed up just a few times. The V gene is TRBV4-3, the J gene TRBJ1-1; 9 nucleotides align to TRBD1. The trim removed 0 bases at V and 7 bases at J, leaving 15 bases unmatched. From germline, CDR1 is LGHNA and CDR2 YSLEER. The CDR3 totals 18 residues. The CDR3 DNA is TGCGCCAGCAGCCAAGAGACAACAGGGGGCGGGAAGGTTGGTGAAGCTTTCTTT. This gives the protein CASSQETTGGGKVGEAFF.

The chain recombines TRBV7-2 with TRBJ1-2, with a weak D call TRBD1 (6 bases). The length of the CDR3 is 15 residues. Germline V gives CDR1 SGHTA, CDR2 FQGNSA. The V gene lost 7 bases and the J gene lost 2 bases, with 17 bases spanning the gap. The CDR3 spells CASTRYLTGNYGYTF. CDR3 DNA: TGTGCCAGCACCCGCTACCTTACAGGGAACTATGGCTACACCTTC.

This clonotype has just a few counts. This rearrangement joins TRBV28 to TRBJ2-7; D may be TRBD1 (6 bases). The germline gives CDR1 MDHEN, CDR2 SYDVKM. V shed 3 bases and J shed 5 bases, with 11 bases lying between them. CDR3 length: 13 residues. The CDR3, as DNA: TGTGCCAGCAGTTTCAGGGGAACGGACGAGCAGTACGTC. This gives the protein CASSFRGTDEQYV.